These T cell receptor beta chains were read from a single sample in a study of blood T cell repertoires in COVID-19. The data were produced by immunoSEQ multiplex PCR, yet TCRdb's version contains in-frame clones alone and is incomplete. The repertoire holds 400,000 to 550,000 clones, around 88% seen once, with 4.3% in the top ten. Sequencing input: peripheral blood. The receptor set was obtained from a woman aged 30 to 39 with acute or convalescent COVID-19. The CDR3 runs from the conserved cysteine through the conserved F or W. A D gene is named only where the DNA matches it firmly. Some rows mark clone size as missing; the rest say once, few, many or name a class of expanded clone.

v_gene	j_gene	abundance	d_gene	CDR3nt	CDR3aa
TRBV30	TRBJ1-3	NA	TRBD1	TGTGCCTGGAGTGATATGACAGGGTCTGGAAACACCATATATTTT	CAWSDMTGSGNTIYF
TRBV5-8	TRBJ1-3	few	NA	TGTGCCAGCAGCTTAAGGGGCGGAAACACCATATATTTT	CASSLRGGNTIYF
TRBV4-2	TRBJ2-7	NA	TRBD1	TGTGCCAGCAGCTCCAGGACAGGGGCCACCTACGAGCAGTACTTC	CASSSRTGATYEQYF
TRBV21-1	TRBJ2-7	NA	NA	TGTGCCAGCAGCCAAGGTTGCGGGACGGGATACTACGAGCAGTACTTC	CASSQGCGTGYYEQYF
TRBV6-5	TRBJ1-6	NA	TRBD1	TGTGCCAGCAGTTACGGGGACAGCCAAACACCCCTCCACTTT	CASSYGDSQTPLHF
TRBV19	TRBJ1-2	few	NA	TGTGCCAGTAGTATCACAGGAAACTATGGCTACACCTTC	CASSITGNYGYTF
TRBV28	TRBJ2-1	NA	NA	TGTGCCAGCAGTTTACAAGGCGCGGTAGCCTACAATGAGCAGTTCTTC	CASSLQGAVAYNEQFF
TRBV6-6	TRBJ1-5	NA	NA	TGTGCCAGCAGTTCCGGTCCTTTCGGAGCCCAGCATTTT	CASSSGPFGAQHF
TRBV2	TRBJ1-6	NA	TRBD1	TGTGCCAGCAGCCAGACAGGGGGAAATAATTCACCCCTCCACTTT	CASSQTGGNNSPLHF
TRBV5-1	TRBJ2-2	few	TRBD2	TGCGCCAGCACCCCGACCCGGGGGGGAAGGTACACCGGGGAGCTGTTTTTT	CASTPTRGGRYTGELFF
TRBV27	TRBJ2-3	NA	NA	TGTGCCAGCAGTTTAGGTCGGCAGGGAACAGATACGCAGTATTTT	CASSLGRQGTDTQYF
TRBV5-1	TRBJ1-2	once	TRBD1	TGCGCCAGCAGCTTCTTTACAGACAGGGGGCTTGTCTATGGCTACACCTTC	CASSFFTDRGLVYGYTF